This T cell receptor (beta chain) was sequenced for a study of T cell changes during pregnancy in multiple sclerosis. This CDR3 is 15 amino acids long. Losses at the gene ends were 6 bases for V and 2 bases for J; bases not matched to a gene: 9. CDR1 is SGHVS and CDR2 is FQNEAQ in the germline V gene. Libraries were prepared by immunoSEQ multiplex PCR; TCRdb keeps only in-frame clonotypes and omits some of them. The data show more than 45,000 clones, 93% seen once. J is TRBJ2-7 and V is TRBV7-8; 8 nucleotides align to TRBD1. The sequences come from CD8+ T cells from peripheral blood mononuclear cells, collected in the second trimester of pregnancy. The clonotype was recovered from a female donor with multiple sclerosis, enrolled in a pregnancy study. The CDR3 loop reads CASRPRQGPTYEQYF. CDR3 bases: TGTGCCAGCAGACCCCGACAGGGGCCAACCTACGAGCAGTACTTC.